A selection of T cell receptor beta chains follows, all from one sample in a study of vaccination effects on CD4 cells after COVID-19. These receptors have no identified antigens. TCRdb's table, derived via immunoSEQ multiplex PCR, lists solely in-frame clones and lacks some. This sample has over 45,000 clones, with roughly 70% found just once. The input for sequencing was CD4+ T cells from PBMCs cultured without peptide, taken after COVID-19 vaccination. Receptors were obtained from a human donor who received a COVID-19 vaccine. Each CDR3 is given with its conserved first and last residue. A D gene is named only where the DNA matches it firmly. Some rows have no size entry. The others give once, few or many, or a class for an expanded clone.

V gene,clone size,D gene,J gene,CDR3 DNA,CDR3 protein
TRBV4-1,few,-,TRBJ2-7,TGCGCCAGCAGCCAACCCACACGTTCCTACGAGCAGTACTTC,CASSQPTRSYEQYF
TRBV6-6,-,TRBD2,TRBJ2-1,TGTGCCAGCATCTTGACTAGCGGGAGGGCCAAGGGTGAGCAGTTCTTC,CASILTSGRAKGEQFF
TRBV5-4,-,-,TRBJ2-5,TGTGCCAGCAGCCCCTGGGGTTACGGGGGACCAGGCGAGACCCAGTACTTC,CASSPWGYGGPGETQYF
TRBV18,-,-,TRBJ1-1,TGTGCCAGCTCACTACAGGGTGTCGCTGAAGCTTTCTTT,CASSLQGVAEAFF
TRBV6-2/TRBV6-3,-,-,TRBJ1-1,TGTGCCAGCAGTTTTCGCTTTTTGGGCACTGAAGCTTTCTTT,CASSFRFLGTEAFF
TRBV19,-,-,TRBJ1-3,TGTGCCAGTAGCCAGGCGATCTCTGGAAACACCATATATTTT,CASSQAISGNTIYF
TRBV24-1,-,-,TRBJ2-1,TGTGCCACCAGTGATTCTCCCCTCGGAAGTCCCGGGGTGAATGAGCAGTTCTTC,CATSDSPLGSPGVNEQFF
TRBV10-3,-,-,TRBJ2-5,TGTGCCAACGCCGGGGGCAGACAAGAGACCCAGTACTTC,CANAGGRQETQYF
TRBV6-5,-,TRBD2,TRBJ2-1,TGTGCCAGCACCCCAAGGACTAGCGGGAGTAATGAGCAGTTCTTC,CASTPRTSGSNEQFF
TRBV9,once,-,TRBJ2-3,TGTGCCAGCAGCCCTAGCGTCATGTTAGGAGTCACAGATACGCAGTATTTT,CASSPSVMLGVTDTQYF
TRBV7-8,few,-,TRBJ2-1,TGTGCCAGCAGCTTAGATCGGATTTCCTCCTACAATGAGCAGTTCTTC,CASSLDRISSYNEQFF
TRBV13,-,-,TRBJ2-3,TGTGCCAGCAGCTTAACGGGGACTAGCACAGATACGCAGTATTTT,CASSLTGTSTDTQYF
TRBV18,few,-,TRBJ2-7,TGTGCCAGCTCACCTGACCGGGCCTACGAGCAGTACTTC,CASSPDRAYEQYF
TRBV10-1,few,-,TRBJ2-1,TGCGCCAGCAGTGATTCGGGGGTGGACAATGAGCAGTTCTTC,CASSDSGVDNEQFF
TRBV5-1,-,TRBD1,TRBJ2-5,TGCGCCAGCAGCTGGGGGGACAGGGGAGAAGGAGAGACCCAGTACTTC,CASSWGDRGEGETQYF
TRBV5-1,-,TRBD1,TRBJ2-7,TGCGCCAGCAGCAGCGGACAGGGATCCTACGAGCAGTACTTC,CASSSGQGSYEQYF
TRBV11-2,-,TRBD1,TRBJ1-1,TGTGCCAGCAGCGCGAACCGGGACAGGGTGGTAATGAACACTGAAGCTTTCTTT,CASSANRDRVVMNTEAFF
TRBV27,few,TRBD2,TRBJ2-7,TGTGCCAGCAGTGCTAGCGGGAGGGCCTACGAGCAGTACTTC,CASSASGRAYEQYF
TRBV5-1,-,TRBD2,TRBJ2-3,TGCGCCAGCAGCTTAGGACTAGCCGCCGCATTGGATACGCAGTATTTT,CASSLGLAAALDTQYF
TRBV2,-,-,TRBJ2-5,TGTGCCAGCAGTAAAAATGAACAAGAGACCCAGTACTTC,CASSKNEQETQYF
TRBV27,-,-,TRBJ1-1,TGTGCCAGCAGTTTATCTCACAGAAACACTGAAGCTTTCTTT,CASSLSHRNTEAFF
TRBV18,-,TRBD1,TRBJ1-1,TGTGCCAGCTCATTCGGGACAGCCACTGAAGCTTTCTTT,CASSFGTATEAFF
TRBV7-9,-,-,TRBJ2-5,TGTGCCAGCAGCCAAAGGACAGCCAACCAAGAGACCCAGTACTTC,CASSQRTANQETQYF
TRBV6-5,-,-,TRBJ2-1,TGTGCCAGCAGTTACTCCGGGGTCAGTGAGCAGTTCTTC,CASSYSGVSEQFF
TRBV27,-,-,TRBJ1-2,TGTGCCAGCAGTTTGTCGGAAGGGATGCGAGGCTACACCTTC,CASSLSEGMRGYTF
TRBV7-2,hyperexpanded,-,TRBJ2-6,TGTGCCAGCAGCTTAAGGTTAACGGCTGGGTCTGGGGCCAACGTCCTGACTTTC,CASSLRLTAGSGANVLTF
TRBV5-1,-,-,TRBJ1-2,TGCGCCAGCAGCTTGGAGGGCACCGGACGAGGCTACACCTTC,CASSLEGTGRGYTF
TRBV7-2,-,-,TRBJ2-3,TGTGCCAGCAGCTTGGCCCTGATTAGCACAGATACGCAGTATTTT,CASSLALISTDTQYF
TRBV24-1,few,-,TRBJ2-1,TGTGCCACCAGTGAGACAAACTACAATGAGCAGTTCTTC,CATSETNYNEQFF
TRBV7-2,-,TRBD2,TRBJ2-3,TGTGCCAGCAGTCTAGCGGGAGTAATAGATACGCAGTATTTT,CASSLAGVIDTQYF
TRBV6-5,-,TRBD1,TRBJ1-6,TGTGCCAGCAGTTACTCGGTACAGGGGGCGAATTCACCCCTCCACTTT,CASSYSVQGANSPLHF
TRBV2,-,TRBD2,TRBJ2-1,TGTGCCAGCAGTGGGACTAGTAACTCCTACAATGAGCAGTTCTTC,CASSGTSNSYNEQFF
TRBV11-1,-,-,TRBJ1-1,TGTGCCAGCAGCTTATTCACCTGGGGCACCGACACTGAAGCTTTCTTT,CASSLFTWGTDTEAFF
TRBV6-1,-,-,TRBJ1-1,TGTGCCAGCAGTGAAAGCGTCAGGGGAATGTGGACTGAAGCTTTCTTT,CASSESVRGMWTEAFF
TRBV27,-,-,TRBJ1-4,TGTGCCAGCAGTCCGGGCGGTACGGGTGAAAAACTGTTTTTT,CASSPGGTGEKLFF
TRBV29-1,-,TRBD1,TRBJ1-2,TGCAGCGGGACAGGGGGCGCCGGCTATGGCTACACCTTC,CSGTGGAGYGYTF
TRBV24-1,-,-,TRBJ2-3,TGTGCCACCGGGAGACAGGGCACAGATACGCAGTATTTT,CATGRQGTDTQYF
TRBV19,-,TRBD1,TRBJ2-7,TGTGCCAGTAGCCCCCTGGACAGGGATCGATACGAGCAGTACTTC,CASSPLDRDRYEQYF
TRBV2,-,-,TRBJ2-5,TGTGCCAGCAGTGAAGTTGGACTACTCCAAGAGACCCAGTACTTC,CASSEVGLLQETQYF
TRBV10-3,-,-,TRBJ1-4,TGTGCCATCAGAGAGACAGGAGGGGAAAAACTGTTTTTT,CAIRETGGEKLFF
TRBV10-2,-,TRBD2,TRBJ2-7,TGCGCCAGCAGCGGGGGACTAATCCCACCCTACGAGCAGTACTTC,CASSGGLIPPYEQYF